This TCR beta chain was identified during a study of PD-1 blockade in classical Hodgkin lymphoma. Profiling relied on immunoSEQ multiplex PCR, and the TCRdb table lists in-frame clones only, not all of them. The repertoire holds about 96,000 clones, with just over 90% as singletons. This sample's time point: cycle 4 day 1 (C4D1), after more than five weeks of nivolumab. All patients experienced relapse after autologous stem cell transplantation, and brentuximab vedotin exposure was variable. CDR3 length equals 15 residues. V shed 2 bases, J shed 4 bases, and the junction held 6 bases outside the gene matches. Germline V gives CDR1 MGHRA, CDR2 YSYEKL.

The V gene is TRBV4-1, the J gene TRBJ1-2, with TRBD1 matching 8 bases. The TCR originated in a human donor with classical Hodgkin lymphoma. The input for sequencing was peripheral blood mononuclear cells (PBMCs), taken before the fourth cycle of nivolumab. This CDR3 reads CASSQTPDRVYGYTF. CDR3 nucleotide sequence: TGCGCCAGCAGCCAAACTCCGGACAGGGTCTATGGCTACACCTTC.